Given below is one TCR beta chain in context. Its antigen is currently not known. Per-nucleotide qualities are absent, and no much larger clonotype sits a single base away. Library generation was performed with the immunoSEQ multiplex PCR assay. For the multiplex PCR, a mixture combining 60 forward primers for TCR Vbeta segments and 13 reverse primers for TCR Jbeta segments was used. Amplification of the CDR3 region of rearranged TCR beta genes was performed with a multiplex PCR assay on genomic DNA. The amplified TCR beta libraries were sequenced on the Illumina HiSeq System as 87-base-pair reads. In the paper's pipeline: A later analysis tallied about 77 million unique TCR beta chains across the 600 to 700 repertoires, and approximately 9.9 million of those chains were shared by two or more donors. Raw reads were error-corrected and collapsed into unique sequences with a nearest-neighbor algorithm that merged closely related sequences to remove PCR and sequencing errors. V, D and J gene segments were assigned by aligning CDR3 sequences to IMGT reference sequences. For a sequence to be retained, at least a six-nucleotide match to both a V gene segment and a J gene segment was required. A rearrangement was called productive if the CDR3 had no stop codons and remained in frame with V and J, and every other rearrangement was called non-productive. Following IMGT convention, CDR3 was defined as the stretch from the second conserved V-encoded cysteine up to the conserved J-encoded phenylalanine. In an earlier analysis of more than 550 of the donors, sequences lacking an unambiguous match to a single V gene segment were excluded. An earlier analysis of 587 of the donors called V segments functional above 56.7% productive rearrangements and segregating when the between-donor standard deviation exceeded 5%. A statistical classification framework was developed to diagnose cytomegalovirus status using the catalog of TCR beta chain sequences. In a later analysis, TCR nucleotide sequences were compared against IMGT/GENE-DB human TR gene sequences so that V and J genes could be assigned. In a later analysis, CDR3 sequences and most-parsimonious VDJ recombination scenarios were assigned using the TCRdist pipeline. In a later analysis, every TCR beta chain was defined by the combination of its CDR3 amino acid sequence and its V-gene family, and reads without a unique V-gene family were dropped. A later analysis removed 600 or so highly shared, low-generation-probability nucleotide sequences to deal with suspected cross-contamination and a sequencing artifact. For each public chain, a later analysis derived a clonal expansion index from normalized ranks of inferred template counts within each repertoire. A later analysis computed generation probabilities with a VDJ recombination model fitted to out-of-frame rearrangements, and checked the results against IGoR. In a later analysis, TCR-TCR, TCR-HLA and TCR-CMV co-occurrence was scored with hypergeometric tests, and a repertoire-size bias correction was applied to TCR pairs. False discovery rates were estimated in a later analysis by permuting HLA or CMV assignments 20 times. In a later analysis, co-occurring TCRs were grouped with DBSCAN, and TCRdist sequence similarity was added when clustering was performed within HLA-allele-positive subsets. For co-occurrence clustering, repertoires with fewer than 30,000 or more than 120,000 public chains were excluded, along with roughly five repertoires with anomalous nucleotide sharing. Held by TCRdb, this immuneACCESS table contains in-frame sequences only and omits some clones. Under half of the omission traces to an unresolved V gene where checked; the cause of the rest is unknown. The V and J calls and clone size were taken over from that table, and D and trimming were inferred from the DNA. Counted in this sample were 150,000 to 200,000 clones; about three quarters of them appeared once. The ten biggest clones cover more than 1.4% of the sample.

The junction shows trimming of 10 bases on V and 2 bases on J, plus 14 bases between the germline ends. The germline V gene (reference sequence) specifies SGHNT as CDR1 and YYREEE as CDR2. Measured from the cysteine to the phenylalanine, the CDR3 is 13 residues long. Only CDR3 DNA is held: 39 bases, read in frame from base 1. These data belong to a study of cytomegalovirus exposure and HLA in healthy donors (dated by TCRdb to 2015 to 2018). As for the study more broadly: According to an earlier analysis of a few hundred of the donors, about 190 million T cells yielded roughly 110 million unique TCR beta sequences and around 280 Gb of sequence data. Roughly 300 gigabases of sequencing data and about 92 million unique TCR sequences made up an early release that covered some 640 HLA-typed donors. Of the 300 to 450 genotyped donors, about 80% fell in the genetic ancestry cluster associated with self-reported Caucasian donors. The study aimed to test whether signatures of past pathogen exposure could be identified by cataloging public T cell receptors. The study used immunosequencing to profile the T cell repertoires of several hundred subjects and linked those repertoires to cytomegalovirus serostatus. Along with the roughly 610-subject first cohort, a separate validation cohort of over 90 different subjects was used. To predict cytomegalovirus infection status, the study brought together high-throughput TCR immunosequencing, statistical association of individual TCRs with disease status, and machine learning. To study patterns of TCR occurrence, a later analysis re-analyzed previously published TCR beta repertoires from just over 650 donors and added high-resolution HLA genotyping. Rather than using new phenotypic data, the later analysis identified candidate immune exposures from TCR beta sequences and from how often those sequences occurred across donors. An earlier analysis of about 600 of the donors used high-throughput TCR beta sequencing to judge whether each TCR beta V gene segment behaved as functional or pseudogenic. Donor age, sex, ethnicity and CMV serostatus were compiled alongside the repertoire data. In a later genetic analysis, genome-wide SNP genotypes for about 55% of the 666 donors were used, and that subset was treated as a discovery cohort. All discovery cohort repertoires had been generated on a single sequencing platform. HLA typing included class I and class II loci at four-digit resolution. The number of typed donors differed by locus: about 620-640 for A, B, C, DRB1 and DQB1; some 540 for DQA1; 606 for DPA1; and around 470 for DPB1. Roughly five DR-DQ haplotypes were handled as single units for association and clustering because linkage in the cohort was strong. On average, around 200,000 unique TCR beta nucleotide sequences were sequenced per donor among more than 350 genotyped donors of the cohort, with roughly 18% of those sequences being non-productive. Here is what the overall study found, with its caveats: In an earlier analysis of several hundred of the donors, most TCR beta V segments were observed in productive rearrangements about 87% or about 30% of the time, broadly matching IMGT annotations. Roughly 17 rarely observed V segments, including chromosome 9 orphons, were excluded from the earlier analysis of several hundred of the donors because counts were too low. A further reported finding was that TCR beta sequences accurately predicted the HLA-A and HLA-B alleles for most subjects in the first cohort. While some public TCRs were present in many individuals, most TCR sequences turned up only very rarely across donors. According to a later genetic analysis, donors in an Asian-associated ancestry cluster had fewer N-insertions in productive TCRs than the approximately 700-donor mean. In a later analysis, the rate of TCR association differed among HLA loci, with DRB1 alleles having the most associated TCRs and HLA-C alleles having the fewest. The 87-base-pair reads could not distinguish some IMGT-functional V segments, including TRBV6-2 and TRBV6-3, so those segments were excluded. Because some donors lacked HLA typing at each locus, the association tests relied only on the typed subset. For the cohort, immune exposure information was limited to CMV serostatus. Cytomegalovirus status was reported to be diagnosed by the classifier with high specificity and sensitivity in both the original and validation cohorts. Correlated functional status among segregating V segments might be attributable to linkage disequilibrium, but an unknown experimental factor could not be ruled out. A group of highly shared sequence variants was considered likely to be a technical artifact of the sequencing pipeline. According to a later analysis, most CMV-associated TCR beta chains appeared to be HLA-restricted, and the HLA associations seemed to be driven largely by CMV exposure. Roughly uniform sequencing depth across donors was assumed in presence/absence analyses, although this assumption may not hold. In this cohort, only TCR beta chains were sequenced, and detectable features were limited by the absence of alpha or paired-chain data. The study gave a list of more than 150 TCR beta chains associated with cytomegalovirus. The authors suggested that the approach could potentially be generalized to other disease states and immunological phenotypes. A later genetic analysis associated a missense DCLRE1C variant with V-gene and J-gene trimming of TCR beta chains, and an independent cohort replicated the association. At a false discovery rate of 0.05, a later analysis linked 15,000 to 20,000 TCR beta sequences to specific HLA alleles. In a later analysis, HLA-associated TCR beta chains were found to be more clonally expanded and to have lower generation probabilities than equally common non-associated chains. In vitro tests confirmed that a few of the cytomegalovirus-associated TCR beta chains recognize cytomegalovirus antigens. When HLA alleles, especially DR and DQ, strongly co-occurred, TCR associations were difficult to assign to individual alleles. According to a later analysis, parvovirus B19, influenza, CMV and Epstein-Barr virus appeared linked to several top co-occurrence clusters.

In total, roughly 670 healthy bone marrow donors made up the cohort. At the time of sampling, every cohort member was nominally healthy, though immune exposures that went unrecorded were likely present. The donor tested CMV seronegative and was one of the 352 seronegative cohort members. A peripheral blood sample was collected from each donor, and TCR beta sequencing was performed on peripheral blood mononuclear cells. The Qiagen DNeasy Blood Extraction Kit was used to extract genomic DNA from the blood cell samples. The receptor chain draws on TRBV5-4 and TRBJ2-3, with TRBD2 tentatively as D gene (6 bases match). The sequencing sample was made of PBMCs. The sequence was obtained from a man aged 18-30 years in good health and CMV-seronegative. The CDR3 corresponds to CAVRGYITDTQYF. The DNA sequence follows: TGTGCCGTCCGGGGGTATATCACAGATACGCAGTATTTT.